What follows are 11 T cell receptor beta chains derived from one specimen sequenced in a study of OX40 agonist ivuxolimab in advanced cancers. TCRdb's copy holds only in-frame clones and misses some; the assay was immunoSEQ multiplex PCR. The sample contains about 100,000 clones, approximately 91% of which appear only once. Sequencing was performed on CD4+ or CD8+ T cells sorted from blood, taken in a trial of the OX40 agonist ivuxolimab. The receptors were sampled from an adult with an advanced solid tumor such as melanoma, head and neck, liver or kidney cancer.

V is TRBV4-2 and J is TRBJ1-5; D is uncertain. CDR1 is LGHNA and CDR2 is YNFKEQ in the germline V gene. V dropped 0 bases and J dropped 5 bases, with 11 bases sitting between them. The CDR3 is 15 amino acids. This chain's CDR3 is CASSQDAGTDQPQHF. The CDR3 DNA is TGTGCCAGCAGCCAAGATGCGGGCACAGATCAGCCCCAGCATTTT.

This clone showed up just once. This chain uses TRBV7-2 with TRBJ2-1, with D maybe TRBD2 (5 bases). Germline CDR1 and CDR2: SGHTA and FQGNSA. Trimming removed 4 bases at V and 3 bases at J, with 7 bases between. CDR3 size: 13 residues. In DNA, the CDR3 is TGTGCCAGCAGCTCCGGGATCTACAATGAGCAGTTCTTC. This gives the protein CASSSGIYNEQFF.

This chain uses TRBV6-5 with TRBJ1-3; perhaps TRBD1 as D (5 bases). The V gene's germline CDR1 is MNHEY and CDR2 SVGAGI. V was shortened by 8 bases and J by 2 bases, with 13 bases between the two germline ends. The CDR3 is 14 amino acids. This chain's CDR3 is CASRRAGPGNTIYF. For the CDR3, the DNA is TGTGCCAGCCGAAGGGCAGGGCCTGGAAACACCATATATTTT.

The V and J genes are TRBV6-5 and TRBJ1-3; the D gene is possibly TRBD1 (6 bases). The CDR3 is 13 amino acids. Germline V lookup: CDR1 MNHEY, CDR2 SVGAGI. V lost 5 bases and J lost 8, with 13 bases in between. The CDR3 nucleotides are TGTGCCAGCAGTGACCAGGGGCGTCACACCATATATTTT. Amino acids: CASSDQGRHTIYF.

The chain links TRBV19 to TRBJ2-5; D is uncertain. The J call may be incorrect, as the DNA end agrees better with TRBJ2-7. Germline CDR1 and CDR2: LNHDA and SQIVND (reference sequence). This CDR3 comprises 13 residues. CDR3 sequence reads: CASSRGIGHEQYF. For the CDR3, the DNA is TGTGCCAGTAGTCGAGGAATCGGCCACGAGCAGTACTTC.

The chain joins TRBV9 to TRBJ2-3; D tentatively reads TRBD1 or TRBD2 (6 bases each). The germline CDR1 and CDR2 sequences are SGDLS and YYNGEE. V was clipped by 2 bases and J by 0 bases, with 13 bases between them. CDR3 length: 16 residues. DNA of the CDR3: TGTGCCAGCAGCGTCGGGGGCCCCGATAGCACAGATACGCAGTATTTT. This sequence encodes CASSVGGPDSTDTQYF.

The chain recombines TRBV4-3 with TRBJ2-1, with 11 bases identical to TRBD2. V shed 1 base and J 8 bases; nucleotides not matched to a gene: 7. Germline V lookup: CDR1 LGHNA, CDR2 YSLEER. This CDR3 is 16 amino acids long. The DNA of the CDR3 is TGCGCCAGCAGCCAAGGGGAACTAGCGGGAGTTGATGAGCAGTTCTTC. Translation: CASSQGELAGVDEQFF.

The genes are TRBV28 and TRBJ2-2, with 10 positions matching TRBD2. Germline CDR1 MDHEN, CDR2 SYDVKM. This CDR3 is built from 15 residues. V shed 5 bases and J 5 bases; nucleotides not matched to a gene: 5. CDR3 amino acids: CASSKVLAGTGELFF. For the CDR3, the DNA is TGTGCCAGCAGTAAGGTACTAGCGGGGACCGGGGAGCTGTTTTTT.

The CDR3 DNA reads TGTGCCAGCAGCCAGACTAGCATGAGTAGCGACGAGCAGTACTTC. Its protein product is CASSQTSMSSDEQYF. The V call is TRBV5-4, the J call TRBJ2-7; 7 bases agree with TRBD2. The CDR3 is made up of 15 amino acids. Per the germline V gene, CDR1 is SGHNT and CDR2 is YYREEE (reference sequence). V lost 4 bases, J lost 5 bases, and 12 bases stayed unmatched.

The CDR3 loop reads CASSFARGGDTGELFF. The DNA of the CDR3 is TGCGCCAGCAGCTTTGCCCGAGGAGGCGACACCGGGGAGCTGTTTTTT. This rearrangement joins TRBV5-1 to TRBJ2-2; TRBD2 is a possible D gene (5 bases). Trimming removed 2 bases from V and 3 bases from J, with 14 bases in between. The CDR3 is 16 residues long. CDR1 and CDR2 (germline): SGHRS, YFSETQ.

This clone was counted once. The chain's CDR3 is CASSQLNQGADTQYF. CDR3 in DNA: TGCGCCAGCAGCCAACTTAACCAAGGCGCAGATACGCAGTATTTT. The chain has TRBV4-3 and TRBJ2-3; D gene unclear. CDR3 size: 15 residues. Germline V gives CDR1 LGHNA, CDR2 YSLEER. V lost 2 bases, J lost 4 bases, and 13 bases lay in between.